The rows below give T cell receptor beta chains drawn from one sample of a study of shared clonotypes between healthy human individuals. The data were produced by immunoSEQ multiplex PCR, yet TCRdb's version contains in-frame clones alone and is incomplete. The data show hundreds of thousands of clones, with 79% seen just once and about 13% held by the top ten. The sample taken for sequencing was PBMCs. Receptors originate from a woman in her 40s in good health. Some clones in this sample may be carry-over from other donors' samples. CDR3s include the opening cysteine and the closing phenylalanine or tryptophan. The order of the fields is V gene, J gene, clone size, D gene, CDR3 protein, CDR3 DNA. D genes are given only for firm matches. Clone sizes are given selectively: once, few, many, or a class where the clone is expanded.

TRBV19,TRBJ1-5,NA,NA,CASNFQQGYQPQHF,TGTGCCAGTAATTTCCAACAGGGCTATCAGCCCCAGCATTTT
TRBV5-1,TRBJ1-6,NA,TRBD1,CASSQTGKDSPLHF,TGCGCCAGCAGCCAGACAGGGAAGGATTCACCCCTCCACTTT
TRBV12-5,TRBJ2-3,once,TRBD2,CASLAGGQDTQYF,TGTGCTTCGCTAGCGGGAGGTCAAGATACGCAGTATTTT
TRBV28,TRBJ2-5,many,NA,CASSLTGPQSETQYF,TGTGCCAGCAGTTTAACGGGCCCACAATCGGAGACCCAGTACTTC
TRBV7-7,TRBJ2-3,many,NA,CASSLGTGSTDTQYF,TGTGCTAGCAGCCTGGGGACGGGGAGCACAGATACGCAGTATTTT
TRBV23-1,TRBJ1-3,NA,NA,CASSHHPTVSSGNTIYF,TGCGCCAGCAGTCACCACCCGACAGTTAGCTCTGGAAACACCATATATTTT
TRBV9,TRBJ1-3,NA,NA,CASGRDDSGNTIYF,TGTGCCAGCGGGCGGGACGACTCTGGAAACACCATATATTTT
TRBV7-2,TRBJ2-3,NA,TRBD2,CASSTSGTTDTQYF,TGTGCCAGCAGCACTAGCGGGACCACAGATACGCAGTATTTT
TRBV7-2,TRBJ2-4,many,TRBD2,CASSRLAGETNIQYF,TGTGCCAGCAGCCGACTAGCGGGAGAAACAAACATTCAGTACTTC
TRBV9,TRBJ1-1,NA,NA,CASSRGRDTEAFF,TGTGCCAGCAGCAGGGGCAGGGACACTGAAGCTTTCTTT
TRBV11-2,TRBJ1-2,NA,TRBD1,CASSFDRANYGYTF,TGTGCCAGCAGCTTCGACAGGGCCAACTATGGCTACACCTTC
TRBV5-6,TRBJ2-7,NA,TRBD2,CASRKASSGLSYEQYF,TGTGCCAGCAGGAAAGCTTCTAGCGGGCTCTCCTACGAGCAGTACTTC
TRBV28,TRBJ1-1,once,NA,CASSLHRDLNTEAFF,TGTGCCAGCAGCCTACACAGGGACTTAAACACTGAAGCTTTCTTT
TRBV6-6,TRBJ2-5,NA,NA,CASSLKETQYF,TGTGCCAGCAGTTTGAAAGAGACCCAGTACTTC
TRBV7-9,TRBJ2-4,NA,NA,CASSSGTAKNIQYF,TGTGCCAGCAGCTCCGGGACAGCCAAAAACATTCAGTACTTC
TRBV7-9,TRBJ1-4,few,NA,CASSPLSGYRSEKLFF,TGTGCCAGCAGCCCTCTCTCAGGGTATAGAAGTGAAAAACTGTTTTTT
TRBV7-9,TRBJ1-5,few,NA,CASSGTEEQPQHF,TGTGCCAGCAGCGGGACTGAGGAACAGCCCCAGCATTTT
TRBV15,TRBJ1-4,NA,NA,CATSRGGRENEKLFF,TGTGCCACCAGCAGGGGGGGCAGAGAAAATGAAAAACTGTTTTTT
TRBV7-3,TRBJ2-2,NA,TRBD2,CASSPGTSGSGGELFF,TGTGCCAGCAGCCCCGGGACTAGCGGGAGCGGCGGGGAGCTGTTTTTT
TRBV7-9,TRBJ2-7,NA,NA,CASSPNRDPGQYF,TGTGCCAGCAGCCCAAACCGGGATCCTGGGCAGTACTTC
TRBV19,TRBJ2-7,NA,NA,CASSQSPDFSYEQYF,TGTGCCAGTAGTCAATCCCCGGACTTCTCCTACGAGCAGTACTTC
TRBV19,TRBJ2-5,NA,NA,CASRPQGNIRETQYF,TGTGCCAGTCGGCCACAGGGTAATATTAGAGAGACCCAGTACTTC
TRBV4-1,TRBJ2-7,few,TRBD2,CASSLLGLAGAYEQYF,TGCGCCAGCAGCCTATTGGGACTAGCGGGAGCCTACGAGCAGTACTTC
TRBV7-7,TRBJ2-7,NA,NA,CASSHSVSQYF,TGTGCTAGCAGTCACAGCGTATCGCAGTACTTC
TRBV10-1,TRBJ2-3,NA,NA,CATTGPGADTQYF,TGCGCCACCACGGGCCCCGGGGCAGATACGCAGTATTTT
TRBV27,TRBJ1-1,NA,NA,CASSFSMNTEAFF,TGTGCCAGCAGTTTCTCAATGAACACTGAAGCTTTCTTT
TRBV6-4,TRBJ2-1,NA,NA,CASKLKPIYNEQFF,TGTGCCAGCAAGTTAAAACCTATCTACAATGAGCAGTTCTTC
TRBV19,TRBJ1-1,NA,TRBD1,CASSRTGNTEAFF,TGTGCCAGTAGCCGGACAGGAAACACTGAAGCTTTCTTT
TRBV19,TRBJ2-7,few,NA,CASSIGGEQYF,TGTGCCAGTAGTATAGGGGGCGAGCAGTACTTC
TRBV5-1,TRBJ1-4,few,TRBD1,CASSLTGGVEEKLFF,TGCGCCAGCAGCTTAACAGGGGGCGTAGAGGAAAAACTGTTTTTT
TRBV2,TRBJ2-7,NA,NA,CASSVGTQFGYEQYF,TGTGCCAGCAGTGTTGGCACCCAGTTTGGCTACGAGCAGTACTTC
TRBV27,TRBJ1-6,NA,NA,CASSLRQDNSPLHF,TGTGCCAGCAGTTTACGGCAGGATAATTCACCCCTCCACTTT
TRBV7-2,TRBJ2-7,few,NA,CASSLSLSQASYEQYF,TGTGCCAGCAGCTTATCCCTTAGTCAGGCATCCTACGAGCAGTACTTC
TRBV29-1,TRBJ1-1,NA,NA,CSSRGPTATEAFF,TGCAGCTCCCGGGGACCAACCGCCACTGAAGCTTTCTTT
TRBV7-9,TRBJ2-7,NA,NA,CASSVGTPTTYEQYF,TGTGCCAGCAGCGTCGGGACTCCTACCACCTACGAGCAGTACTTC
TRBV2,TRBJ2-7,few,TRBD2,CASRLSGRAGQYF,TGTGCCAGCCGTTTGAGCGGGAGGGCCGGGCAGTACTTC
TRBV6-4,TRBJ2-1,NA,NA,CASSDLPWRALNEQFF,TGTGCCAGCAGTGACCTCCCCTGGAGGGCCCTCAATGAGCAGTTCTTC
TRBV4-1,TRBJ1-5,few,NA,CASSQDPGLNQPQHF,TGCGCCAGCAGCCAAGATCCGGGGTTGAATCAGCCCCAGCATTTT
TRBV25-1,TRBJ2-7,NA,TRBD1,CASQRQGPHEQYF,TGTGCCAGCCAACGACAGGGACCCCACGAGCAGTACTTC
TRBV2,TRBJ1-1,once,NA,CASSRSRGDGTEAFF,TGTGCCAGCAGCCGCTCCAGGGGCGACGGCACTGAAGCTTTCTTT
TRBV7-8,TRBJ2-7,NA,TRBD2,CASSPTGLAYEQYF,TGTGCCAGCAGCCCTACGGGACTAGCCTACGAGCAGTACTTC
TRBV2,TRBJ1-1,NA,NA,CASSEAWVTEAFF,TGTGCCAGCAGTGAAGCCTGGGTCACTGAAGCTTTCTTT
TRBV13,TRBJ2-3,NA,NA,CASSFRLTDTQYF,TGTGCCAGCAGCTTCCGACTCACAGATACGCAGTATTTT
TRBV6-1,TRBJ2-3,few,NA,CASSEVAESTDTQYF,TGTGCCAGCAGTGAGGTAGCGGAGAGCACAGATACGCAGTATTTT
TRBV4-3,TRBJ1-2,NA,NA,CASSQVGEPNYGYTF,TGCGCCAGCAGCCAAGTCGGGGAACCTAACTATGGCTACACCTTC
TRBV6-1,TRBJ2-5,many,TRBD2,CASSDGLEREYRQETQYF,TGTGCCAGCAGTGACGGGTTGGAGCGGGAGTACCGCCAAGAGACCCAGTACTTC
TRBV5-1,TRBJ2-7,once,NA,CASSLEQAPYEQYF,TGCGCCAGCAGCTTGGAACAGGCCCCCTACGAGCAGTACTTC
TRBV19,TRBJ2-2,few,NA,CASSSRTTNTGELFF,TGTGCCAGTAGTTCACGGACGACGAACACCGGGGAGCTGTTTTTT
TRBV10-3,TRBJ1-5,NA,NA,CACGDGSNQPQHF,TGTGCGTGCGGTGACGGTAGCAATCAGCCCCAGCATTTT
TRBV29-1,TRBJ2-7,few,TRBD1,CSVPGTGVAEQYF,TGCAGCGTCCCCGGGACAGGGGTTGCCGAGCAGTACTTC
TRBV13,TRBJ1-2,NA,NA,CASSLQWGVLGYTF,TGTGCCAGCAGCTTACAGTGGGGGGTCCTGGGCTACACCTTC
TRBV2,TRBJ2-1,NA,NA,CASSLVEVGFF,TGTGCCAGCAGTCTAGTGGAGGTGGGGTTCTTC
TRBV5-1,TRBJ2-1,NA,TRBD2,CASSLPGLAGGSSYNEQFF,TGCGCCAGCAGCTTGCCCGGACTAGCGGGAGGGAGCTCCTACAATGAGCAGTTCTTC